One T cell receptor beta chain is described in this entry. Individuals aged about 18 to 89 years were recruited from roughly 23 US areas. Participant-given clinical history determined each cohort assignment. Here immunoSEQ multiplex PCR was the method, and the copy in TCRdb shows in-frame clones only, minus some. The sample consists of roughly 170,000 clones, around 73% of them appearing once. This sample was included in a study of blood T cell repertoires in COVID-19. Germline CDR1 reads SQVTM; CDR2 reads ANQGSEA. There are 15 residues in the CDR3. The trim removed 5 bases at V and 4 bases at J, leaving 6 bases unmatched.

V gene TRBV29-1 combines with J gene TRBJ2-2; 11 bases align to TRBD1. The sequenced material came from PBMCs or T cells enriched from blood (not recorded which). This clonotype was obtained from a woman aged 45-65 years who had recovered from COVID-19. The CDR3 sequence is CSVSRTGGGTGELFF. The CDR3 DNA is TGCAGCGTTTCACGGACAGGGGGCGGCACCGGGGAGCTGTTTTTT.